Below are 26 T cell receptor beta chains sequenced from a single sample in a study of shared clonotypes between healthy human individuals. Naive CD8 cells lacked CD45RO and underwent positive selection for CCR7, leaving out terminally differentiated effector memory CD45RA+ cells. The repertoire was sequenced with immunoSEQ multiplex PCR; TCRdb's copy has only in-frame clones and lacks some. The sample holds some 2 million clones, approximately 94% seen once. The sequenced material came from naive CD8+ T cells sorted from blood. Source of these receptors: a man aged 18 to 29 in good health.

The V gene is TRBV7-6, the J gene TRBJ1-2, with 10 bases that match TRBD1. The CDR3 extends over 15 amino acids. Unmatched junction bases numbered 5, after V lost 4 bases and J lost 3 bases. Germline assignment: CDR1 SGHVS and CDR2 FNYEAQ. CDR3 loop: CASSSRQGADYGYTF. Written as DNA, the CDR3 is TGTGCCAGCAGCTCGAGACAGGGGGCAGACTATGGCTACACCTTC.

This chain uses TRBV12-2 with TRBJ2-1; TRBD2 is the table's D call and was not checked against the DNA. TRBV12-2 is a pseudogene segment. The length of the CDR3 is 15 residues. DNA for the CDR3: TGTGCAAGTCGCTTAAGCCGGGGGGGTCTGAATGAGCAGTTCTTC. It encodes CASRLSRGGLNEQFF.

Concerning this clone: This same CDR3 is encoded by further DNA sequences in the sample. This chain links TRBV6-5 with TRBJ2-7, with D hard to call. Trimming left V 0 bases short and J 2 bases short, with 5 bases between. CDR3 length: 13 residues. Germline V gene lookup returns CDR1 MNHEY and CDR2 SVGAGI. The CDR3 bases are TGTGCCAGCAGTTACTCGAGTGCCTACGAGCAGTACTTC. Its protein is CASSYSSAYEQYF.

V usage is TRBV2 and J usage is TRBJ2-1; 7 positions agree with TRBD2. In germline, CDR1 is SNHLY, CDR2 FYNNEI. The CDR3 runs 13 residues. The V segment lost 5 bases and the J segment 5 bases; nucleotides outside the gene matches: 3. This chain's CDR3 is CASSFLADNEQFF. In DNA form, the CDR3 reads TGTGCCAGCAGTTTCCTAGCGGACAATGAGCAGTTCTTC.

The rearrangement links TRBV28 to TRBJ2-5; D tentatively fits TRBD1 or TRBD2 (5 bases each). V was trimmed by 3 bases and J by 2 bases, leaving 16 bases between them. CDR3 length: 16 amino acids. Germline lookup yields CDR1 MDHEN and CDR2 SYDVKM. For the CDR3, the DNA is TGTGCCAGCAGTTTGACTTCGACGGGGCTACAAGAGACCCAGTACTTC. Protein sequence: CASSLTSTGLQETQYF.

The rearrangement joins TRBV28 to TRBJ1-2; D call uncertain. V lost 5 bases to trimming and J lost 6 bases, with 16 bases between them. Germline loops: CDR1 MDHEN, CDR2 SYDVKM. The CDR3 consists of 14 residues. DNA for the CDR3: TGTGCCAGCAGTACTGCTTTACCTGGGGATGGCTACACCTTC. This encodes CASSTALPGDGYTF.

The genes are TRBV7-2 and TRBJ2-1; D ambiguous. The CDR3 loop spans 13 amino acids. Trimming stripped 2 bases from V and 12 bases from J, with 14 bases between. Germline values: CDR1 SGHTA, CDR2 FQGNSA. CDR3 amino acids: CASSLLSGIGQFF. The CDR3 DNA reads TGTGCCAGCAGCTTACTCTCCGGAATCGGGCAGTTCTTC.

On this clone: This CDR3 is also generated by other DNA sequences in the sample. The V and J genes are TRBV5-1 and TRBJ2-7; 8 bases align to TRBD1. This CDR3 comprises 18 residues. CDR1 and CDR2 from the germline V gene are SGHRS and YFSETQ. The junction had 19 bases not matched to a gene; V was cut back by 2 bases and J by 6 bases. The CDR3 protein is CASSLGMKQGVVKGEQYF. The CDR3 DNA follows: TGCGCCAGCAGCTTAGGAATGAAACAGGGGGTTGTCAAGGGCGAGCAGTACTTC.

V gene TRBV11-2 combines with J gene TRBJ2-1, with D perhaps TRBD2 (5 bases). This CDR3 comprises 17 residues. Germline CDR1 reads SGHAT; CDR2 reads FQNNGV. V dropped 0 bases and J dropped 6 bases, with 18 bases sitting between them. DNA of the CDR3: TGTGCCAGCAGCTTAGATAGGAGTGAGGACTTCACCAATGAGCAGTTCTTC. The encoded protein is CASSLDRSEDFTNEQFF.

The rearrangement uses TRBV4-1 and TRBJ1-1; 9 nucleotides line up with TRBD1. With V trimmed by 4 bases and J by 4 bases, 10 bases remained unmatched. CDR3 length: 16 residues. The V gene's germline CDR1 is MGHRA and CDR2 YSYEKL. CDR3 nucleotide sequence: TGCGCCAGCAGCCCGGGACAGGGTAAAGTGGGCACTGAAGCTTTCTTT. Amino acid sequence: CASSPGQGKVGTEAFF.

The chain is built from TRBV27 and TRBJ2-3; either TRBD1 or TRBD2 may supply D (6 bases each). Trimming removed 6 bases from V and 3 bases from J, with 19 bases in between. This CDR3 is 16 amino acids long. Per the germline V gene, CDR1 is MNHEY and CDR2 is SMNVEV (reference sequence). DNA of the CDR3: TGTGCCAGCAGCCTCGGGCCGGGGGCCTTTACAGATACGCAGTATTTT. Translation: CASSLGPGAFTDTQYF.

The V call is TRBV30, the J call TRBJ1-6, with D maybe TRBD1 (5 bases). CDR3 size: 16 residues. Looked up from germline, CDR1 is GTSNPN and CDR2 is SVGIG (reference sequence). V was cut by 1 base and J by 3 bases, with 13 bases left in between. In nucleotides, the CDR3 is TGTGCCTGGAGTGCCTTGAGGGGAAACTATAATTCACCCCTCCACTTT. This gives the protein CAWSALRGNYNSPLHF.

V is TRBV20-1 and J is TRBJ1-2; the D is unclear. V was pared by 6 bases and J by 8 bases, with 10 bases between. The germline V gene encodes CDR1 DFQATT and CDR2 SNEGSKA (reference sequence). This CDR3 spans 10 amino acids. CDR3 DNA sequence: TGCAGTGCACACGGACCGGGCTACACCTTC. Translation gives CSAHGPGYTF.

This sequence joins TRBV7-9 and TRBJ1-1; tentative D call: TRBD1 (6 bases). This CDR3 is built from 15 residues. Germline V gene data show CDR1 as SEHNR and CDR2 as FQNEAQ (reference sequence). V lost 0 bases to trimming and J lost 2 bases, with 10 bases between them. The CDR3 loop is CASSLASGGNTEAFF. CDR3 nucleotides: TGTGCCAGCAGCTTAGCATCCGGGGGCAACACTGAAGCTTTCTTT.

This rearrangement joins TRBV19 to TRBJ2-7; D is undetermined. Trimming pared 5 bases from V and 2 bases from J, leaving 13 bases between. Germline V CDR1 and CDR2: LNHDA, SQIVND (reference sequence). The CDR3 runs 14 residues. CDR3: CASSAATVAYEQYF. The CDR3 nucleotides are TGTGCCAGTAGTGCCGCGACGGTAGCCTACGAGCAGTACTTC.

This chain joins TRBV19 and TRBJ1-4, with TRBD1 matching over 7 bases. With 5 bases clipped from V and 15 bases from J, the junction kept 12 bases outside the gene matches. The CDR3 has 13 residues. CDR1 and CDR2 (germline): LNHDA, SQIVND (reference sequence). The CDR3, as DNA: TGTGCCAGTAGTCAAAGGGGACAGCCCAGGTTGTTTTTT. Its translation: CASSQRGQPRLFF.

CDR3 protein: CASSLALYGTGAMNTEAFF. CDR3 coding DNA: TGTGCCAGCAGCTTAGCCCTCTACGGGACAGGTGCCATGAACACTGAAGCTTTCTTT. The genes are TRBV7-8 and TRBJ1-1, with 8 bases identical to TRBD1. V shed 0 bases, J shed 0 bases, and the junction held 12 bases outside the gene matches. The CDR3 runs to 19 residues. The germline gives CDR1 SGHVS, CDR2 FQNEAQ.

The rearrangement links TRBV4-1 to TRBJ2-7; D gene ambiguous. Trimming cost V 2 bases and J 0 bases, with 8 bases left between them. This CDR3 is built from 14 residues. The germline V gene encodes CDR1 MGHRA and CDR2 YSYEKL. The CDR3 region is CASSQNPSSYEQYF. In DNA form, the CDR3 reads TGCGCCAGCAGCCAAAACCCTAGCTCCTACGAGCAGTACTTC.

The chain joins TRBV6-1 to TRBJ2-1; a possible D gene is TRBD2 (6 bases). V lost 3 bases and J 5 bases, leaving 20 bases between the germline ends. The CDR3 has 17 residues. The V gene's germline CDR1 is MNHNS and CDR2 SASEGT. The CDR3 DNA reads TGTGCCAGCAGTGAGGAACGGGTTTGGAGGGAAGACAATGAGCAGTTCTTC. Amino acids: CASSEERVWREDNEQFF.

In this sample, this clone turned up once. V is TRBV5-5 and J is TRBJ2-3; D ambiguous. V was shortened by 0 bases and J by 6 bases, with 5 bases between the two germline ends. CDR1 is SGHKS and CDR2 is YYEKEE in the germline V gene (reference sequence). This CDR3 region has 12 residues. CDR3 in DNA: TGTGCCAGCAGCTTGGCTCTGGATACGCAGTATTTT. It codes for CASSLALDTQYF.

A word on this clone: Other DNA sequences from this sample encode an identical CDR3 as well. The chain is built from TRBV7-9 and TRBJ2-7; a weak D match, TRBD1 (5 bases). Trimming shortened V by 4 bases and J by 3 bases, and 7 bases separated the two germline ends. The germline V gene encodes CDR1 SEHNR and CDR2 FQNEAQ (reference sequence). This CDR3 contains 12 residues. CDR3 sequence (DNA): TGTGCCAGCAGCTCCAGGGACTACGAGCAGTACTTC. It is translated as CASSSRDYEQYF. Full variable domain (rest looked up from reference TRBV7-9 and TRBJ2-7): DTGVSQNPRHKITKRGQNVTFRCDPISEHNRLYWYRQTLGQGPEFLTYFQNEAQLEKSRLLSDRFSAERPKGSFSTLEIQRTEQGDSAMYLCASSSRDYEQYFGPGTRLTVT.

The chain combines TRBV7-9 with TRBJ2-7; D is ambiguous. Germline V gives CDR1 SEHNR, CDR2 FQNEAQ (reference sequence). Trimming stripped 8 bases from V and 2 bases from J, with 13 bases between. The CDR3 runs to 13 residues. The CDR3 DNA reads TGTGCCAGCTCAACGACGGAAGCCTACGAGCAGTACTTC. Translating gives CASSTTEAYEQYF.

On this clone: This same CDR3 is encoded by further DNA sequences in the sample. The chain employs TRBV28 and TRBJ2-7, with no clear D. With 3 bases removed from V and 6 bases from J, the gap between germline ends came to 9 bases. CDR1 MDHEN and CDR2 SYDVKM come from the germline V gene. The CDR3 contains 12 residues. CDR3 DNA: TGTGCCAGCAGTTTGACATCCGGCGAGCAGTACTTC. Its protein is CASSLTSGEQYF.

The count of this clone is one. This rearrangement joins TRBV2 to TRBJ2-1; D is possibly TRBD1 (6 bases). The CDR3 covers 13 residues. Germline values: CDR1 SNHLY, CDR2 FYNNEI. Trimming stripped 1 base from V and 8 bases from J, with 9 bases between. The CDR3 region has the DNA TGTGCCAGCAGTGAAGGCAGGGGCGATGAGCAGTTCTTC. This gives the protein CASSEGRGDEQFF.

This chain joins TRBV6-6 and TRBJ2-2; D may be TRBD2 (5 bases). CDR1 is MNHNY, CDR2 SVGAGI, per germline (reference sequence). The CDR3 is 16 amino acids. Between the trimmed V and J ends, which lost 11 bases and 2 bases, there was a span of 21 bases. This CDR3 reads CAARDLYGLNTGELFF. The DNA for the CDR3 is TGTGCCGCCCGCGATCTGTATGGACTTAACACCGGGGAGCTGTTTTTT.

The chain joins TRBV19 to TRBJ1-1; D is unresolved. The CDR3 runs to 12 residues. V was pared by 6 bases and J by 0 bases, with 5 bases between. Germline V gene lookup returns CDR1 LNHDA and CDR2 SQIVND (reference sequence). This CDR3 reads CASSLMNTEAFF. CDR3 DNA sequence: TGTGCCAGTAGCCTCATGAACACTGAAGCTTTCTTT.